This T cell receptor beta chain was recovered during a study of T cells in Graves' hyperthyroidism and ophthalmopathy. The CDR3 sequence is 11 residues long. The V gene's germline CDR1 is MDHEN and CDR2 SYDVKM. V lost 8 bases and J lost 4, with 9 bases in between. Authors of the study amplified TCR beta CDR3 regions from RNA transcripts. The TCR CDR3 first-round RT-PCR relied on the HTBI primer set. One entry per CDR3 protein, called by TCRdb with MiXCR from the multiplex PCR reads. The table lists 330,000 or so distinct CDR3 sequences, roughly 19% of them singletons. This clonotype was seen a few times.

The sample was blood. The chain couples TRBV28 to TRBJ2-7; perhaps TRBD2 as D (5 bases). This receptor was identified in a man aged 45-65 years with Graves' ophthalmopathy. CDR3 in DNA: TGTGCCAGCGGGAAGCGGTACGAGCAGTACTTC. Amino acids: CASGKRYEQYF.